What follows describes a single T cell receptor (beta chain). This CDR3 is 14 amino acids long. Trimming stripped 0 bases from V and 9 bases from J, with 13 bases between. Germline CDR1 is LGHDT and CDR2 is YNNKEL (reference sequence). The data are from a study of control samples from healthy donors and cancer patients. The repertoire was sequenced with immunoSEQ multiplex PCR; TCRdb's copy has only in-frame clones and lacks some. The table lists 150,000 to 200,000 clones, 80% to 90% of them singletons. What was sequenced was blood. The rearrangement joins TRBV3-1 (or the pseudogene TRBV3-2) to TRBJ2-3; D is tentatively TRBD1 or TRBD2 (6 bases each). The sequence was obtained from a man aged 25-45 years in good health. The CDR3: CASSQDIQGRTQYF. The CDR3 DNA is TGTGCCAGCAGCCAAGATATCCAGGGGAGGACGCAGTATTTT.